This T cell receptor beta chain stems from a study of T cell responses to AZD1222 COVID-19 vaccine. Study-wide points: White British donors predominated, females outnumbered males, and clonal diversity was possibly underestimated. Only a handful of AZD1222 recipients were seropositive at baseline. CD4 TCRs linked to vaccination spanned spike, dominating at 160-218 and 743-854.

The germline V gene encodes CDR1 SNHLY and CDR2 FYNNEI. This CDR3 is 17 amino acids long. V lost 2 bases, J lost 4 bases, and 6 bases stayed unmatched. About this clone: Its antigen remains unknown.

Using immunoSEQ multiplex PCR, the repertoire was profiled, and TCRdb retains in-frame clones only, with some absent. The data show 110,000 or so clones, around nine tenths seen once. Sequences were derived from peripheral blood, sampled on day 0 of AZD1222 vaccination. The TCR comes from an adult in good health. The chain uses TRBV2 and TRBJ2-1, with 12 bases matching TRBD2. CDR3 in amino acids: CASSERTSGRLYNEQFF. As DNA, the CDR3 is TGTGCCAGCAGTGAAAGAACTAGCGGGAGGTTATACAATGAGCAGTTCTTC. The complete variable domain, with remaining parts taken from reference TRBV2 and TRBJ2-1, reads EPEVTQTPSHQVTQMGQEVILRCVPISNHLYFYWYRQILGQKVEFLVSFYNNEISEKSEIFDDQFSVERPDGSNFTLKIRSTKLEDSAMYFCASSERTSGRLYNEQFFGPGTRLTVL.